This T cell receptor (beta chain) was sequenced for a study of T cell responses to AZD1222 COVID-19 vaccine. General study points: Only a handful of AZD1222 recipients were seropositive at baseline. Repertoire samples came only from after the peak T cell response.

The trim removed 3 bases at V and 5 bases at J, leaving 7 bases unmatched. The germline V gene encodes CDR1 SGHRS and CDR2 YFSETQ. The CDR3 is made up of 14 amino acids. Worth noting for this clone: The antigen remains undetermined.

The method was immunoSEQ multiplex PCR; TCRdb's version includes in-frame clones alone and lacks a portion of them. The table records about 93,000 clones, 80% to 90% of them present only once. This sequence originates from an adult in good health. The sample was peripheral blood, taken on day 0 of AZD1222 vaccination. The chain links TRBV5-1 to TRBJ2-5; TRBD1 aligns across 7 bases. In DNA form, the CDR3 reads TGCGCCAGCAGCTCAGACAGGGCTGGGGAGACCCAGTACTTC. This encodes CASSSDRAGETQYF.